These T cell receptor beta chains were read from a single sample in a study of PD-1 blockade in classical Hodgkin lymphoma. Sequenced by immunoSEQ multiplex PCR; TCRdb stores in-frame clones only, minus some. Among under 40,000 clones listed, about 87% were seen once. Sequenced input: CD4+ T cells from blood. Receptors originate from a human donor with classical Hodgkin lymphoma. Both conserved end residues are part of each CDR3. The order of the fields is J gene, V gene, CDR3 protein.

>TRBJ2-1|TRBV14
CASSQGLAGARVKQFF
>TRBJ1-5|TRBV6-5
CASRGGQGVFQPQHF
>TRBJ2-7|TRBV28
CASSRGTYEQYF
>TRBJ1-2|TRBV6-1
CASSHRTGGYTF
>TRBJ2-1|TRBV18
CASSLTSEEQFF
>TRBJ1-5|TRBV19
CASSAPGPDQPQHF
>TRBJ1-1|TRBV4-2
CASSLPKGAEAFF
>TRBJ1-5|TRBV5-6
CASSLQDQPQHF
>TRBJ2-7|TRBV7-8
CASSLAARDYEQYF
>TRBJ1-5|TRBV25-1
CASSSGGNQPQHF
>TRBJ1-4|TRBV9
CASSVAGRSNEKLFF
>TRBJ2-2|TRBV11-3
CASSHPFKGQGRIGELFF
>TRBJ1-6|TRBV7-2
CASSGQSSSYNSPLHF
>TRBJ2-1|TRBV11-2
CASSLIVGGPQFF
>TRBJ1-2|TRBV15
CATSRDAPRGLGGYTF
>TRBJ1-5|TRBV19
CASSASGHNQPQHF
>TRBJ1-2|TRBV7-8
CASSLPRTASNYGYTF
>TRBJ2-5|TRBV29-1
CSVSETTQETQYF
>TRBJ1-5|TRBV6-1
CASSGQTYQPQHF